The source of this T cell receptor beta chain is a study of blood T cell repertoires in COVID-19. In the study overall: Samples of COVID-19 (acute and convalescent) were obtained from the United States, Italy and Spain. T cells, B-cell-depleted T cells, or PBMCs supplied cDNA or gDNA.

After removal of 0 bases from V and 0 bases from J, the junction contained 3 bases not matched to a gene. The CDR3 spans 16 residues. The germline CDR1 and CDR2 sequences are SGDLS and YYNGEE. As originally analysed: For nucleated cells, counts were estimated from reference gene primer amplification. Generated by immunoSEQ multiplex PCR, the TCRdb table keeps only in-frame clones and is missing some. V, J and clone size are those of that table, while D and trimming were read from the DNA. Among roughly 39,000 clones listed, around 83% were seen once. This sequence was found in a middle-aged man in a cohort sampled during active COVID-19. The chain carries TRBV9 and TRBJ2-1, with TRBD2 matching over 7 bases. What was sequenced was peripheral blood. The chain's CDR3 is CASSVVGGSSYNEQFF. CDR3 coding DNA: TGTGCCAGCAGCGTAGTGGGGGGGAGCTCCTACAATGAGCAGTTCTTC.